This record concerns one TCR beta chain sequence. The sample originates from a study of shared clonotypes between healthy human individuals. TCRdb's copy holds only in-frame clones and misses some; the assay was immunoSEQ multiplex PCR. Among roughly 700,000 clones, roughly 70% were seen once, and the ten largest hold 1.5% to 2%. This CDR3 region has 15 residues. Trimming took off 0 bases at V and 5 bases at J, with 13 bases between the two ends. Germline V lookup: CDR1 SEHNR, CDR2 FQNEAQ (reference sequence). Material for sequencing was memory CD4+ T cells sorted from blood. Subset described: CD45RA-negative fraction. The V and J genes are TRBV7-9 and TRBJ2-5; D gene uncertain. The origin of this receptor is a woman in her 30s in good health. CDR3: CASSLAGSVGETQYF. The CDR3 DNA reads as TGTGCCAGCAGCTTAGCGGGTTCGGTTGGGGAGACCCAGTACTTC.